One sample yielded the 28 T cell receptor beta chains listed below, sequenced in a study of T cell changes during pregnancy in multiple sclerosis. Assay: immunoSEQ multiplex PCR; the TCRdb copy retains only in-frame clones and omits some. The sample consists of about 68,000 clones, roughly nine tenths of them appearing once. Source: peripheral blood, taken in the second trimester of pregnancy. The receptors stem from a female donor with multiple sclerosis, enrolled in a pregnancy study.

V gene TRBV29-1 combines with J gene TRBJ2-7; a weak D match, TRBD2 (6 bases). The CDR3 is 13 residues long. CDR1 is SQVTM and CDR2 is ANQGSEA in the germline V gene. V was trimmed by 4 bases and J by 0 bases, leaving 10 bases between them. CDR3: CSVVSGASYEQYF. CDR3 coding DNA: TGCAGCGTTGTATCGGGAGCCTCCTACGAGCAGTACTTC.

This chain uses TRBV5-6 with TRBJ2-7; D is unresolved. The V end lost 4 bases, the J end lost 3 bases, and 11 bases lay between the germline ends. Germline lookup yields CDR1 SGHDT and CDR2 YYEEEE. The CDR3 extends over 13 amino acids. In DNA form, the CDR3 reads TGTGCCAGCAGCACCGACAACCGCTACGAGCAGTACTTC. Amino acid sequence: CASSTDNRYEQYF.

CDR3 sequence reads: CASSLGLFGRASTDTQYF. The CDR3 bases are TGTGCCAGCAGCCTAGGGCTTTTTGGCCGTGCTAGCACAGATACGCAGTATTTT. The J gene is TRBJ2-3, the V gene TRBV7-8; no firm D call. Deletions cut 5 bases from V and 0 bases from J, with 21 bases between. Germline lookup yields CDR1 SGHVS and CDR2 FQNEAQ. This CDR3 is built from 18 residues.

J is TRBJ2-7 and V is TRBV7-2, with 10 bases identical to TRBD1. Germline-derived CDR1 and CDR2 are SGHTA and FQGNSA. Unmatched junction bases numbered 4, after V lost 5 bases and J lost 3 bases. The CDR3 length is 14 residues. The CDR3 nucleotides read TGTGCCAGCAGCCCTCGGGACAGGGGCTACGAGCAGTACTTC. This sequence encodes CASSPRDRGYEQYF.

This clone was observed a single time. The chain carries TRBV6-1 and TRBJ1-1; D not certain. Germline V gene lookup returns CDR1 MNHNS and CDR2 SASEGT. Trimming stripped 5 bases from V and 1 base from J, with 8 bases between. The CDR3 runs to 13 residues. This chain's CDR3 is CASSNNRNTEAFF. The CDR3 nucleotides read TGTGCCAGCAGTAATAACAGGAACACTGAAGCTTTCTTT.

In this sample, this clone turned up a few times. The J gene is TRBJ1-1, the V gene TRBV27, with 8 bases lining up with TRBD1. J was trimmed by 4 bases and V by 0 bases; bases with no gene match: 4. There are 15 residues in the CDR3. CDR1 and CDR2 from the germline V gene are MNHEY and SMNVEV (reference sequence). In DNA, the CDR3 is TGTGCCAGCAGTTTATCGCGGACAGGGATCACTGAAGCTTTCTTT. It encodes CASSLSRTGITEAFF.

The rearrangement joins TRBV6-6 to TRBJ2-1, with 13 positions matching TRBD2. With 6 bases clipped from V and 8 bases from J, the junction kept 7 bases outside the gene matches. The CDR3 covers 15 residues. Germline V gives CDR1 MNHNY, CDR2 SVGAGI (reference sequence). CDR3 residues: CASRTGTSGADEQFF. The CDR3 DNA reads TGTGCCAGCAGAACCGGGACTAGCGGGGCCGATGAGCAGTTCTTC.

The chain links TRBV7-3 to TRBJ1-1; 7 bases line up with TRBD1. This CDR3 comprises 15 residues. Looked up from germline, CDR1 is SGHTA and CDR2 is FQGTGA. Germline trimming cut 5 bases from V and 1 base from J; bases unmatched to any gene: 7. The CDR3 protein is CASSLLGGRNTEAFF. The CDR3 DNA follows: TGTGCCAGCAGCCTACTAGGGGGCAGGAACACTGAAGCTTTCTTT.

V is TRBV7-9 and J is TRBJ2-5, with D tentatively TRBD1 (6 bases). CDR1 and CDR2 from the germline V gene are SEHNR and FQNEAQ (reference sequence). V was pared by 7 bases and J by 3 bases, with 12 bases between. CDR3 length: 13 residues. The CDR3 reads CASMPGAKETQYF. The DNA of the CDR3 is TGTGCCAGCATGCCAGGGGCTAAAGAGACCCAGTACTTC.

The chain is built from TRBV7-3 and TRBJ2-3, with 7 nucleotides matching TRBD2. V trimming: 1 base; J trimming: 6 bases; junction bases outside the gene matches: 7. The CDR3 totals 15 residues. Germline V gene lookup returns CDR1 SGHTA and CDR2 FQGTGA. The CDR3 here is CASSLNSGPPDTQYF. The CDR3 bases are TGTGCCAGCAGCTTAAATAGCGGGCCTCCGGATACGCAGTATTTT. Full variable domain (remainder filled in from reference TRBV7-3 and TRBJ2-3): GAGVSQTPSNKVTEKGKYVELRCDPISGHTALYWYRQSLGQGPEFLIYFQGTGAADDSGLPNDRFFAVRPEGSVSTLKIQRTERGDSAVYLCASSLNSGPPDTQYFGPGTRLTVL.

Of note for this clone: At one end, the junction sequence differs from germline, possibly due to a read error. J is TRBJ2-7 and V is TRBV7-9; D is possibly TRBD1 (9 bases). This CDR3 region has 15 residues. Looked up from germline, CDR1 is SEHNR and CDR2 is FQNEAQ (reference sequence). As DNA, the CDR3 is TGTGCCAGCAGCGCGGGGGGACAGGGCTCCCACGAGCAGTACTTC. Translated: CASSAGGQGSHEQYF.

This chain connects TRBV18 to TRBJ2-7; 10 nucleotides line up with TRBD2. The CDR3 contains 16 residues. The V and J ends lost 2 bases and 7 bases, in that order; junction bases with no gene match: 11. Germline values: CDR1 KGHSH, CDR2 LQKENI. DNA for the CDR3: TGTGCCAGCTCACCAGTAAGCGGGGGGGCCTCGGGGGAGCAGTACTTC. Encoded protein: CASSPVSGGASGEQYF.

V gene TRBV6-1 combines with J gene TRBJ2-7, with 10 bases that match TRBD1. The ends lost 7 bases at V and 7 bases at J; junction bases unmatched: 13. The V gene's germline CDR1 is MNHNS and CDR2 SASEGT. The CDR3 has 15 amino acids. As DNA, the CDR3 is TGTGCCAGCACCCCGAGGAGGACAGGGGGGGTTGAGCAGTACTTC. It specifies CASTPRRTGGVEQYF.

V is TRBV27 and J is TRBJ2-7; TRBD1 agrees at 8 bases. The CDR3 covers 15 residues. V was pared by 3 bases and J by 7 bases, with 11 bases of the junction left unmatched. Germline V CDR1 and CDR2: MNHEY, SMNVEV (reference sequence). Here the CDR3 reads CASSFTGGVVWEQYF. CDR3 DNA sequence: TGTGCCAGCAGTTTCACAGGGGGAGTCGTATGGGAGCAGTACTTC.

The rearrangement joins TRBV7-2 to TRBJ1-1; no definite D call. The germline V and J ends were trimmed by 2 bases and 4 bases, with 8 bases remaining between them. Germline V CDR1 and CDR2: SGHTA, FQGNSA. CDR3 length: 13 residues. DNA of the CDR3: TGTGCCAGCAGCTTAACCCCGGGCACTGAAGCTTTCTTT. This codes for CASSLTPGTEAFF.

The V call is TRBV7-6, the J call TRBJ2-7; 12 bases agree with TRBD2. The V and J ends lost 1 base and 2 bases, in that order; junction bases with no gene match: 9. The CDR3 is made up of 18 amino acids. Germline loops: CDR1 SGHVS, CDR2 FNYEAQ. CDR3 in amino acids: CASSLVPRTSGATYEQYF. The CDR3 DNA is TGTGCCAGCAGCTTAGTCCCCCGGACTAGCGGGGCCACCTACGAGCAGTACTTC.

The chain has TRBV19 and TRBJ1-5; the D gene is possibly TRBD1 (5 bases). Germline CDR1 reads LNHDA; CDR2 reads SQIVND (reference sequence). This CDR3 comprises 14 residues. V gave up 2 bases and J gave up 6 bases, with 11 bases separating them. This chain's CDR3 is CASSISGQGQPQHF. The CDR3 nucleotides are TGTGCCAGTAGTATATCAGGGCAAGGTCAGCCCCAGCATTTT.

CDR3 amino acids: CSVVPPGVSTEAFF. The CDR3 region has the DNA TGCAGCGTTGTCCCTCCGGGGGTGAGCACTGAAGCTTTCTTT. The gene calls are TRBV29-1 and TRBJ1-1, with D perhaps matching TRBD1 (5 bases). The CDR3 totals 14 residues. Germline V CDR1 and CDR2: SQVTM, ANQGSEA. Trimming pared 4 bases from V and 4 bases from J, leaving 16 bases between.

In its sample, this clone was seen once. The genes are TRBV19 and TRBJ2-7, with D possibly TRBD2 on 6 matching bases. The germline V and J ends were trimmed by 6 bases and 1 base, with 7 bases remaining between them. The CDR3 is made up of 12 amino acids. Germline-derived CDR1 and CDR2 are LNHDA and SQIVND (reference sequence). The CDR3, as DNA: TGTGCCAGTAGCGGGGGATCCTACGAGCAGTACTTC. Its protein is CASSGGSYEQYF.

The CDR3 is CASSLGRLAGGHNEQFF. The CDR3 nucleotides read TGTGCCAGCAGCTTGGGAAGACTAGCGGGGGGCCACAATGAGCAGTTCTTC. The chain has TRBV7-6 and TRBJ2-1; 13 bases are a match to TRBD2. Trimming removed 3 bases from V and 5 bases from J; junction bases left unmatched: 7. Germline V gene sequence: CDR1 SGHVS, CDR2 FNYEAQ. The CDR3 is made up of 17 amino acids.

The V call is TRBV7-6, the J call TRBJ2-3; the D gene is possibly TRBD2 (5 bases). The V end was cut by 6 bases, the J end by 1 base, with 17 bases between. CDR3 size: 16 residues. The germline V gene has CDR1 SGHVS and CDR2 FNYEAQ. The CDR3 loop is CASSTLSRAGTDTQYF. In DNA form, the CDR3 reads TGTGCCAGCAGTACCTTGTCGAGGGCGGGCACAGATACGCAGTATTTT.

J is TRBJ1-2 and V is TRBV2; 10 bases align to TRBD1. Unmatched junction bases numbered 17, after V lost 8 bases and J lost 8 bases. CDR3 length equals 16 residues. CDR1 is SNHLY and CDR2 is FYNNEI in the germline V gene. The chain's CDR3 is CASGVPGQGLSDGYTF. CDR3 nucleotide sequence: TGTGCCAGCGGTGTGCCGGGACAGGGGTTATCAGACGGCTACACCTTC.

This rearrangement joins TRBV4-2 to TRBJ2-2; D perhaps matches TRBD1 (6 bases). Germline V lookup: CDR1 LGHNA, CDR2 YNFKEQ. The CDR3 consists of 14 residues. Trimming took 1 base from V and 5 from J, leaving 8 bases between them. The CDR3 spells CASSQVTGTGELFF. As DNA, the CDR3 is TGTGCCAGCAGCCAAGTCACAGGGACCGGGGAGCTGTTTTTT.

CDR3 sequence: CASSQGAVLEKLFF. The CDR3 DNA follows: TGTGCCAGCAGCCAGGGGGCCGTCCTTGAAAAACTGTTTTTT. The V call is TRBV25-1, the J call TRBJ1-4, with 8 bases that match TRBD1. This CDR3 contains 14 residues. Germline V gives CDR1 MGHDK, CDR2 SYGVNS. Unmatched junction bases numbered 7, after V lost 6 bases and J lost 7 bases.

This chain links TRBV18 with TRBJ2-7, with D possibly TRBD1 on 6 matching bases. The CDR3 is made up of 13 amino acids. Germline lookup yields CDR1 KGHSH and CDR2 LQKENI. V was cut by 8 bases and J by 3 bases, with 14 bases left in between. The CDR3 here is CASTRDTVYEQYF. The CDR3 DNA follows: TGTGCCAGCACCCGGGACACGGTCTACGAGCAGTACTTC.

The chain combines TRBV5-4 with TRBJ2-5; possible D gene TRBD1, 5 bases. The CDR3 loop spans 15 amino acids. CDR1 SGHNT and CDR2 YYREEE come from the germline V gene (reference sequence). V was shortened by 0 bases and J by 4 bases, with 13 bases between the two germline ends. The CDR3 is CASSLAGQGGETQYF. In DNA, the CDR3 is TGTGCCAGCAGCTTGGCCGGGCAGGGTGGAGAGACCCAGTACTTC.

The V call is TRBV9, the J call TRBJ2-6, with D perhaps matching TRBD1 (5 bases). The V gene lost 2 bases and the J gene lost 2 bases, with 14 bases spanning the gap. This CDR3 is built from 17 residues. Per germline, CDR1 SGDLS and CDR2 YYNGEE. The CDR3 here is CASSVPRQSPGANVLTF. In DNA, the CDR3 is TGTGCCAGCAGCGTCCCCCGACAGTCTCCTGGGGCCAACGTCCTGACTTTC. Combining the CDR3 with reference TRBV9 and TRBJ2-6 gives the whole variable domain DSGVTQTPKHLITATGQRVTLRCSPRSGDLSVYWYQQSLDQGLQFLIQYYNGEERAKGNILERFSAQQFPDLHSELNLSSLELGDSALYFCASSVPRQSPGANVLTFGAGSRLTVL.

V and J are TRBV6-1 and TRBJ2-6; perhaps TRBD1 as D (6 bases). Trimming left V 9 bases short and J 1 base short, with 13 bases between. Germline values: CDR1 MNHNS, CDR2 SASEGT. There are 15 residues in the CDR3. CDR3 nucleotide sequence: TGTGCCAGAGGGACACAGGGATCTGGGGCCAACGTCCTGACTTTC. It encodes CARGTQGSGANVLTF.